The T cell receptor (beta chain) under discussion was sequenced for a study of cytomegalovirus exposure and HLA in healthy donors. Study-wide context: Out of about 179 million T cells, an earlier analysis found over 90 million unique TCR beta sequences in total.

On this clone: As yet, its antigen is unknown.

Overall study findings and caveats: In a later analysis, productive TCRs from donors in an Asian-associated ancestry cluster reportedly carried fewer N-insertions than the cohort mean. Evidence from a later analysis indicated that most CMV-associated TCR beta chains looked HLA-restricted.

Germline V gives CDR1 SGHVS, CDR2 FQNEAQ. V gave up 5 bases and J gave up 2 bases, with 16 bases separating them. The CDR3 extends over 15 amino acids. PCR was performed using 60 Vbeta and 13 Jbeta primers. Generated by immunoSEQ multiplex PCR, the TCRdb table keeps only in-frame clones and is missing some. The sample has 200,000 to 250,000 clones, over 80% seen once. The sequenced sample consisted of PBMCs. The TCR comes from a boy aged 2 to 9 in good health and CMV-seronegative. This sequence joins TRBV7-8 and TRBJ2-7; tentatively, D is TRBD1 (6 bases). CDR3 coding DNA: TGTGCCAGCAGCCCCCGGGCAGGGGAAACCTACGAGCAGTACTTC. Encoded protein: CASSPRAGETYEQYF.